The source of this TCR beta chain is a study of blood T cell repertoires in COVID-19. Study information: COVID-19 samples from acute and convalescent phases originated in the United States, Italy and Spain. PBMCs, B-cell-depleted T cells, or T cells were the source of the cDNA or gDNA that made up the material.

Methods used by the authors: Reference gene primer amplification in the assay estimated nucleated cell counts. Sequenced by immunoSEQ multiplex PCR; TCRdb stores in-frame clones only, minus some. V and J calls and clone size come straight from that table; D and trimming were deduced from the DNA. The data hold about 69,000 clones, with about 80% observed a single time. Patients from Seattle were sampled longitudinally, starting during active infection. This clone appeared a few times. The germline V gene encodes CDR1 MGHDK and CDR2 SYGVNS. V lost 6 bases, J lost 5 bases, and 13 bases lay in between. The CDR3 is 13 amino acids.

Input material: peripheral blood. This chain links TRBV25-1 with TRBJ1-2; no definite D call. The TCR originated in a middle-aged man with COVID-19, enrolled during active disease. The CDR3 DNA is TGTGCCAGCAGAATAACATCATGGTATGGCTACACCTTC. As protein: CASRITSWYGYTF.